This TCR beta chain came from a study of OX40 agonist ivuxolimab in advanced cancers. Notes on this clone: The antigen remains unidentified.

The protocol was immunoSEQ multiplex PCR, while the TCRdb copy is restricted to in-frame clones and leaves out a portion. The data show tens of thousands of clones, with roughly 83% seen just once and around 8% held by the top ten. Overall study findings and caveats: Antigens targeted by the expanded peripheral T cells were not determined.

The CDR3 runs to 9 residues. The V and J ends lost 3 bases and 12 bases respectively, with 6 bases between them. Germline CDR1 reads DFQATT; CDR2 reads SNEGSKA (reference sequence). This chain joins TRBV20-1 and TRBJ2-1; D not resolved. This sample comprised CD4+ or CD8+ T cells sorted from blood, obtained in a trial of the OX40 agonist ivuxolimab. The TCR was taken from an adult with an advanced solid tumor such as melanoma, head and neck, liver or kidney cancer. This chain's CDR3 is CSASAWQFF. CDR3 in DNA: TGCAGTGCTAGCGCGTGGCAGTTCTTC.